Following are 8 T cell receptor beta chains from one sample sequenced in a study of CD8+ T cells in alopecia areata. Extraction and reverse transcription of RNA yielded cDNA as the sequencing template. Clones were read by immunoSEQ multiplex PCR, and TCRdb kept only the in-frame ones, dropping some. The sample gives roughly 150,000 clones, about three fifths of which show up once; about 40% is in the top ten. The source material was CD8+ T cells sorted from blood. These receptors originate from a human donor in good health.

The table lists this clone with a count of one. J is TRBJ2-5 and V is TRBV5-1; TRBD1 matches at 7 bases. CDR3 length: 14 amino acids. CDR1 is SGHRS and CDR2 is YFSETQ in the germline V gene. V shed 4 bases and J 3 bases; nucleotides not matched to a gene: 6. CDR3 protein: CASSLGTDEETQYF. DNA of the CDR3: TGCGCCAGCAGCCTCGGGACAGACGAAGAGACCCAGTACTTC.

As DNA, the CDR3 is TGTGCCAGCAGCTTAGGGGCAGGGGGTAGGGAGACCCAGTACTTC. Its protein product is CASSLGAGGRETQYF. The J gene is TRBJ2-5, the V gene TRBV11-2, with 7 nucleotides matching TRBD1. From germline, CDR1 is SGHAT and CDR2 FQNNGV. The CDR3 is made up of 15 amino acids. V dropped 1 base and J dropped 5; count of bases not matched to a gene: 7.

The rearrangement joins TRBV15 to TRBJ1-2; 9 bases fit TRBD1. The CDR3 loop spans 14 amino acids. Germline CDR1 reads LNHNV; CDR2 reads YYDKDF (reference sequence). After removal of 5 bases from V and 7 bases from J, the junction contained 8 bases not matched to a gene. CDR3 DNA: TGTGCCACCAGCTGGGACAGGGACAATTCTGGCTACACCTTC. Its protein is CATSWDRDNSGYTF.

This clone was seen a handful of times. This rearrangement joins TRBV25-1 to TRBJ1-3; TRBD1 is a possible D gene (6 bases). The germline CDR1 and CDR2 sequences are MGHDK and SYGVNS. CDR3 length: 14 amino acids. The V and J ends lost 7 bases and 4 bases respectively, with 14 bases between them. The CDR3 loop reads CASTQGGAGNTIYF. CDR3 sequence (DNA): TGTGCCAGCACCCAAGGGGGAGCAGGAAACACCATATATTTT.

The rearrangement uses TRBV27 and TRBJ1-5; no clear D gene. There are 15 residues in the CDR3. In germline, CDR1 is MNHEY, CDR2 SMNVEV (reference sequence). Trimming pared 4 bases from V and 7 bases from J, leaving 17 bases between. CDR3 coding DNA: TGTGCCAGCAGTTCGGGAACAACTCTCAGCCAGCCCCAGCATTTT. Translating gives CASSSGTTLSQPQHF.

The chain has TRBV19 and TRBJ1-2; D remains ambiguous. Germline CDR1 and CDR2: LNHDA and SQIVND (reference sequence). V shed 1 base and J shed 7 bases, with 10 bases lying between them. CDR3 size: 13 residues. This CDR3 reads CASSIAEESGYTF. CDR3 nucleotide sequence: TGTGCCAGTAGTATAGCCGAGGAGAGTGGCTACACCTTC.

The rearrangement uses TRBV6-4 and TRBJ2-1; D gene unclear. The germline V gene encodes CDR1 MRHNA and CDR2 SNTAGT. This CDR3 contains 14 residues. Trimming left V 1 base short and J 10 bases short, with 14 bases between. Here the CDR3 reads CASSDLPSVREQFF. The CDR3 DNA sequence: TGTGCCAGCAGTGACTTACCCTCCGTTAGGGAGCAGTTCTTC.

This clone has just a few counts. V gene TRBV29-1 combines with J gene TRBJ2-1, with D perhaps assigned TRBD1 or TRBD2 (5 bases each). Germline CDR1 SQVTM, CDR2 ANQGSEA. CDR3 length: 14 amino acids. The ends were cut back, 7 bases at V and 3 bases at J, with 16 bases in the middle. The CDR3, as DNA: TGCAGCGGTGGTGGGGGTCAGGGCTACAATGAGCAGTTCTTC. It specifies CSGGGGQGYNEQFF.